Listed below are T cell receptor beta chains from one sample, sequenced in a study of a mutant IDH1 vaccine in newly diagnosed glioma. These receptors have no known antigen. Sequenced by immunoSEQ multiplex PCR; TCRdb stores in-frame clones only, minus some. The data hold roughly 57,000 clones, with about 88% observed a single time. Here the sequenced sample was PBMCs, taken from a glioma patient whose treatment included an IDH1 peptide vaccine. These receptors were obtained from a man aged 35-49 years with glioma. The CDR3 runs from the conserved cysteine through the conserved F or W. A D gene is named only where the DNA matches it firmly. Rows give clone size only sometimes, using once, few, many, or a class for an expanded clone.

>-|-|TRBJ2-2|TRBV28
CASSLLVQGRSQLFF
TGTGCCAGCAGTTTACTAGTCCAGGGAAGGTCGCAGCTGTTTTTT
>TRBD2|-|TRBJ2-2|TRBV6-4
CASRLAGDTGELFF
TGTGCCAGCAGACTAGCGGGGGACACCGGGGAGCTGTTTTTT
>-|-|TRBJ2-7|TRBV28
CASSSLARALSYEQYF
TGTGCCAGCAGTTCCCTCGCGCGGGCCCTCTCCTACGAGCAGTACTTC
>TRBD2|-|TRBJ2-7|TRBV27
CASRSLLAGLSYEQYF
TGTGCCAGCAGAAGTCTACTAGCGGGACTCTCCTACGAGCAGTACTTC
>TRBD1|-|TRBJ2-7|TRBV13
CASSLGKGDRGNPYEQYF
TGTGCCAGCAGCTTAGGCAAGGGAGACAGGGGGAATCCCTACGAGCAGTACTTC
>-|-|TRBJ1-2|TRBV2
CASSYRERDGYTF
TGTGCCAGCAGCTACAGGGAAAGGGATGGCTACACCTTC
>TRBD1|-|TRBJ2-1|TRBV5-6
CASSLQTGTVYNEQFF
TGTGCCAGCAGCTTGCAGACCGGGACAGTCTACAATGAGCAGTTCTTC
>TRBD2|-|TRBJ2-3|TRBV4-2
CASSQVAGGPSDTQYF
TGTGCCAGCAGCCAAGTAGCGGGGGGGCCCTCAGATACGCAGTATTTT
>TRBD2|few|TRBJ2-3|TRBV9
CASSVLAGLSTDTQYF
TGTGCCAGCAGCGTGCTAGCGGGACTTAGCACAGATACGCAGTATTTT
>TRBD1|-|TRBJ1-1|TRBV7-8
CASSLGDRVSVVAEAFF
TGTGCCAGCAGCTTAGGGGACAGGGTCAGTGTAGTAGCTGAAGCTTTCTTT
>-|-|TRBJ2-5|TRBV7-9
CASSPGPTGRETQYF
TGTGCCAGCAGCCCAGGCCCAACAGGGAGGGAGACCCAGTACTTC
>TRBD2|-|TRBJ2-1|TRBV9
CASSVELAGVGEQFF
TGTGCCAGCAGCGTAGAACTAGCGGGAGTTGGTGAGCAGTTCTTC
>TRBD1|-|TRBJ1-3|TRBV7-9
CASSLLTGGSGNTIYF
TGTGCCAGCAGCCTCCTTACAGGGGGATCGGGAAACACCATATATTTT
>-|once|TRBJ1-6|TRBV28
CASSLLRGYNSPLHF
TGTGCCAGCAGTTTATTGCGGGGCTATAATTCACCCCTCCACTTT
>-|-|TRBJ2-7|TRBV20-1
CSARGYEQYF
TGCAGTGCGAGGGGCTACGAGCAGTACTTC
>TRBD2|few|TRBJ2-1|TRBV6-4
CASSEQGTSGDNEQFF
TGTGCCAGCAGTGAACAAGGGACTAGCGGGGACAATGAGCAGTTCTTC